This note documents a single T cell receptor beta chain sequence. The data belong to a study of TIL therapy for anti-PD-1-resistant metastatic lung cancer. Study-wide background: Median patient age was 54, ranging about 35-80 years.

There are 14 residues in the CDR3. V dropped 4 bases and J dropped 8 bases, with 15 bases sitting between them. Germline V gives CDR1 SGHAT, CDR2 FQNNGV. Indicated time point: pre-treatment sample, taken before nivolumab and TIL therapy. Stage 4 NSCLC adults joined between late 2017 and January 2020. The libraries were made with immunoSEQ v3. Each library reached roughly 2 million read pairs, or 5-6 million at deep level. Sequencing was performed with immunoSEQ multiplex PCR; in TCRdb, only in-frame clones are kept and a portion is missing. The profile shows roughly 58,000 clones, approximately 78% of them singletons.

The TCR comes from a person aged 25 to 80 with non-small cell lung cancer. Sequencing used blood, obtained at baseline. J is TRBJ2-1 and V is TRBV11-2, with a possible D match to TRBD2 (7 bases). CDR3 in amino acids: CASSSLRGGHEQFF. In DNA form, the CDR3 reads TGTGCCAGCAGCTCGTTGCGCGGGGGCCATGAGCAGTTCTTC.